The 27 T cell receptor beta chains given below trace back to one sample, sequenced in a study of vaccination and CD4 T cells after COVID-19. The study sequenced cultured CD4+ T cell DNA using the Oncomine TCR Beta short-read assay. TCRdb reprocessed the PCR reads with MiXCR, giving one entry per CDR3 protein. The sample has some 25,000 distinct CDR3 sequences; roughly two thirds are singletons. Treatment of the sample: roughly nine-day PBMC culture with coronavirus spike peptide pools or control peptides (ViraFEST assay). No antigens are known for them. The specimen was CD4+ T cells from blood, cultured in vitro, collected after SARS-CoV-2 vaccination. Receptors originate from a human donor who received a COVID-19 vaccine.

CDR3 residues: CASSPRRRTSSPIIARDTQYF. CDR3 sequence (DNA): TGTGCCAGCAGCCCGCGGAGGAGGACTAGCTCTCCCATTATAGCACGTGATACGCAGTATTTT. The V call is TRBV7-9, the J call TRBJ2-3; the match to TRBD2 covers 8 bases. Trimming cost V 5 bases and J 6 bases; bases outside gene matches: 28. The CDR3 consists of 21 residues. Germline V gene data show CDR1 as SEHNR and CDR2 as FQNEAQ (reference sequence).

The genes are TRBV5-1 and TRBJ1-5; TRBD1 might be the D (5 bases). CDR3 length: 15 amino acids. Germline CDR1 SGHRS, CDR2 YFSETQ. Trimming took 2 bases from V and 0 from J, leaving 9 bases between them. CDR3 amino acids: CASSLTGSSNQPQHF. DNA of the CDR3: TGCGCCAGCAGCTTAACAGGATCTAGCAATCAGCCCCAGCATTTT.

For the CDR3, the DNA is TGTGCCAGCAGCCTGGGACAGGTGAACACCGGGGAGCTGTTTTTT. Translated, it gives CASSLGQVNTGELFF. The V gene is TRBV7-3, the J gene TRBJ2-2, with 8 bases lining up with TRBD1. CDR3 length: 15 residues. Germline loops: CDR1 SGHTA, CDR2 FQGTGA. V gave up 5 bases and J gave up 1 base; unmatched junction bases: 3.

The chain has TRBV11-3 and TRBJ1-1; 7 bases fit TRBD1. Germline V CDR1 and CDR2: SGHNT, YENEEA. After removal of 1 base from V and 1 base from J, the junction contained 3 bases not matched to a gene. The length of the CDR3 is 15 residues. The CDR3 spells CASSLGWDRNTEAFF. Here the CDR3 DNA reads TGTGCCAGCAGCTTAGGGTGGGACAGGAACACTGAAGCTTTCTTT.

This clonotype showed up just a few times. The chain carries TRBV20-1 and TRBJ1-5; D perhaps matches TRBD1 (5 bases). V was shortened by 4 bases and J by 5 bases, with 12 bases between the two germline ends. This CDR3 is 13 amino acids long. CDR1 and CDR2 (germline): DFQATT, SNEGSKA (reference sequence). This CDR3 is CSAIPGPDQPQHF. As DNA, the CDR3 is TGCAGTGCTATACCGGGACCGGATCAGCCCCAGCATTTT.

A note on this clonotype: At one end the junction does not follow the germline gene, possibly because of a read error. The genes are TRBV7-2 and TRBJ2-5; no reliable D call. The germline gives CDR1 SGHTA, CDR2 FQGNSA. CDR3 length equals 13 residues. CDR3 protein: CASSLEYQETQYF. DNA for the CDR3: TGTGCCAGCAGTTTAGAGTACCAAGAGACCCAGTACTTC.

The rearrangement joins TRBV9 to TRBJ2-2; D perhaps matches TRBD2 (6 bases). The CDR3 loop spans 16 amino acids. Trimming stripped 2 bases from V and 4 bases from J, with 15 bases between. Germline CDR1 is SGDLS and CDR2 is YYNGEE. The DNA for the CDR3 is TGTGCCAGCAGCGTTTCGGGGCGGGGCCGCACCGGGGAGCTGTTTTTT. Encoded protein: CASSVSGRGRTGELFF.

This clonotype was seen a single time. This chain uses TRBV7-3 with TRBJ2-6; TRBD1 matches 7 bases. The V segment lost 5 bases and the J segment 2 bases; nucleotides outside the gene matches: 6. CDR3 size: 16 residues. Per germline, CDR1 SGHTA and CDR2 FQGTGA. CDR3 DNA: TGTGCCAGCAGCCCCGACAGGGTGACTGGGGCCAACGTCCTGACTTTC. This codes for CASSPDRVTGANVLTF.

The chain combines TRBV6-5 with TRBJ2-1, with TRBD2 identical over 8 bases. Trimming removed 2 bases from V and 3 bases from J; junction bases left unmatched: 3. The V gene's germline CDR1 is MNHEY and CDR2 SVGAGI. The CDR3 sequence is 15 residues long. CDR3 nucleotide sequence: TGTGCCAGCAGTTACACCGGGGGGGTCTACAATGAGCAGTTCTTC. Protein sequence: CASSYTGGVYNEQFF.

This chain joins TRBV12-3 or TRBV12-4 and TRBJ1-5; D is perhaps TRBD1 (5 bases). V was shortened by 8 bases and J by 0 bases, with 8 bases between the two germline ends. The CDR3 length is 13 residues. The CDR3 spells CASQGYSNQPQHF. CDR3 in DNA: TGTGCCAGCCAGGGATATAGCAATCAGCCCCAGCATTTT.

The chain couples TRBV6-1 to TRBJ2-2, with 8 bases that match TRBD2. The V gene's germline CDR1 is MNHNS and CDR2 SASEGT. Trimming took 7 bases from V and 6 from J; bases not matched to a gene: 10. The CDR3 is 15 amino acids. CDR3 region: CASTRGGQGSGELFF. CDR3 coding DNA: TGTGCCAGCACCCGGGGGGGGCAAGGTTCCGGGGAGCTGTTTTTT.

This clonotype was seen a handful of times. The genes are TRBV20-1 and TRBJ1-2, with TRBD1 matching 7 bases. CDR1 and CDR2 (germline): DFQATT, SNEGSKA (reference sequence). Trimming at V came to 6 bases and at J to 3 bases, leaving 7 bases not matched to a gene. CDR3 length equals 13 residues. The CDR3 region is CSARGQSDYGYTF. For the CDR3, the DNA is TGCAGTGCAAGGGGACAGTCTGACTATGGCTACACCTTC.

This clonotype showed up just a few times. The chain joins TRBV20-1 to TRBJ1-6; no clear D gene. The CDR3 runs to 15 residues. Per the germline V gene, CDR1 is DFQATT and CDR2 is SNEGSKA (reference sequence). V was trimmed by 5 bases and J by 7 bases, leaving 18 bases between them. As DNA, the CDR3 is TGCAGTGCTCATAGGGCCGGGCCGAGAAATTCACCCCTCCACTTT. Protein sequence: CSAHRAGPRNSPLHF.

The chain employs TRBV7-2 and TRBJ2-7, with D hard to call. The CDR3 extends over 13 amino acids. Germline V gene lookup returns CDR1 SGHTA and CDR2 FQGNSA. The V end lost 1 base, the J end lost 5 bases, and 9 bases lay between the germline ends. CDR3 DNA: TGTGCCAGCAGCTTAGTCACGGGTCACGAGCAGTACTTC. It is translated as CASSLVTGHEQYF.

This chain joins TRBV12-3 or TRBV12-4 and TRBJ1-2; 7 bases are a match to TRBD1. The CDR3 is 16 amino acids. V dropped 5 bases and J dropped 11; count of bases not matched to a gene: 20. CDR3 nucleotides: TGTGCCAGCAGTCCCACGCAGGGGGTGGGTCGATTTGGTTACACCTTC. Translation gives CASSPTQGVGRFGYTF.

The chain combines TRBV2 with TRBJ2-3, with D unresolved. The CDR3 has 14 residues. V was shortened by 8 bases and J by 2 bases, with 14 bases between the two germline ends. Per the germline V gene, CDR1 is SNHLY and CDR2 is FYNNEI. CDR3 coding DNA: TGTGCCAGCTTGCCCCAACAGAACACAGATACGCAGTATTTT. Translating gives CASLPQQNTDTQYF.

The chain couples TRBV6-1 to TRBJ2-3; tentative D call: TRBD2 (6 bases). Trimming left V 3 bases short and J 3 bases short, with 13 bases between. The CDR3 contains 15 residues. In germline, CDR1 is MNHNS, CDR2 SASEGT. CDR3 in DNA: TGTGCCAGCAGTGAGCCGGGGGTCGAAACAGATACGCAGTATTTT. Protein product: CASSEPGVETDTQYF.

The J gene is TRBJ2-3, the V gene TRBV7-9; TRBD1 agrees at 8 bases. Trimming cost V 5 bases and J 2 bases; bases outside gene matches: 6. The CDR3 contains 15 residues. Germline V gene sequence: CDR1 SEHNR, CDR2 FQNEAQ (reference sequence). CDR3 protein: CASSHGQGYTDTQYF. In DNA form, the CDR3 reads TGTGCCAGCAGCCACGGACAGGGATACACAGATACGCAGTATTTT.

The chain combines TRBV12-3 or TRBV12-4 with TRBJ2-5; 8 bases line up with TRBD1. Unmatched junction bases numbered 10, after V lost 6 bases and J lost 4 bases. This CDR3 is 15 amino acids long. CDR3 loop: CASSPLGTGRETQYF. The CDR3, as DNA: TGTGCCAGCAGCCCCCTAGGGACAGGAAGAGAGACCCAGTACTTC.

The chain joins TRBV11-3 to TRBJ1-2; TRBD1 matches at 7 bases. The CDR3 sequence is 16 residues long. Per germline, CDR1 SGHNT and CDR2 YENEEA. V lost 5 bases, J lost 6 bases, and 15 bases stayed unmatched. The DNA of the CDR3 is TGTGCCAGCAGCCCCGACAGGGATATAAGAGGGGATGGCTACACCTTC. It is translated as CASSPDRDIRGDGYTF.

CDR3 amino acids: CASSIDLRSGTAYGYTF. In nucleotides, the CDR3 is TGTGCCAGTAGTATAGATCTTAGGAGTGGGACGGCCTACGGCTACACCTTC. The rearrangement joins TRBV19 to TRBJ1-2, with D maybe TRBD1 (5 bases). Deletions cut 0 bases from V and 8 bases from J, with 22 bases between. The V gene's germline CDR1 is LNHDA and CDR2 SQIVND (reference sequence). The CDR3 runs to 17 residues. Full variable domain (remainder filled in from reference TRBV19 and TRBJ1-2): DGGITQSPKYLFRKEGQNVTLSCEQNLNHDAMYWYRQDPGQGLRLIYYSQIVNDFQKGDIAEGYSVSREKKESFPLTVTSAQKNPTAFYLCASSIDLRSGTAYGYTFGSGTRLTVV.

This clonotype was counted only a few times. V gene TRBV20-1 combines with J gene TRBJ1-6, with 10 bases lining up with TRBD1. CDR1 is DFQATT, CDR2 SNEGSKA, per germline (reference sequence). The CDR3 is 14 amino acids. V lost 3 bases, J lost 8 bases, and 4 bases stayed unmatched. CDR3 region: CSARVTGGHSPLHF. In DNA, the CDR3 is TGCAGTGCTAGGGTGACAGGGGGCCATTCACCCCTCCACTTT.

This chain uses TRBV27 with TRBJ2-3, with TRBD2 matching over 9 bases. The J segment lost 3 bases and the V segment lost 6 bases, leaving 7 bases of the junction unmatched. From germline, CDR1 is MNHEY and CDR2 SMNVEV (reference sequence). This CDR3 is 15 amino acids long. CDR3 nucleotides: TGTGCCAGCAGGATCCGCGGGGGGGGAACAGATACGCAGTATTTT. It yields the protein CASRIRGGGTDTQYF.

The chain has TRBV12-3 or TRBV12-4 and TRBJ2-3; no firm D call. The V gene lost 2 bases and the J gene lost 0 bases, with 9 bases spanning the gap. The CDR3 is 15 residues long. The CDR3 sequence: CASSLRPRSTDTQYF. The CDR3 DNA is TGTGCCAGCAGTTTACGGCCCCGAAGCACAGATACGCAGTATTTT.

The rearrangement links TRBV5-1 to TRBJ1-2; 7 bases map to TRBD1. Per germline, CDR1 SGHRS and CDR2 YFSETQ. The V gene end was trimmed by 4 bases and the J gene end by 0 bases; junction bases not matched to a gene: 9. The CDR3 runs to 16 residues. The CDR3 protein is CASSPRTGPANYGYTF. The CDR3 bases are TGCGCCAGCAGCCCAAGGACAGGACCAGCTAACTATGGCTACACCTTC.

The rearrangement joins TRBV4-2 to TRBJ1-1, with a weak D call TRBD1 (6 bases). The V end lost 1 base, the J end lost 3 bases, and 9 bases lay between the germline ends. This CDR3 has 14 residues. Germline V CDR1 and CDR2: LGHNA, YNFKEQ. The CDR3 loop is CASSQAQGYTEAFF. The CDR3 DNA reads as TGTGCCAGCAGCCAAGCACAGGGTTACACTGAAGCTTTCTTT.

The V gene is TRBV5-6, the J gene TRBJ1-5; D gene unclear. The CDR3 spans 16 residues. V lost 2 bases, J lost 2 bases, and 14 bases lay in between. Per germline, CDR1 SGHDT and CDR2 YYEEEE. The CDR3 nucleotides read TGTGCCAGCAGCTTTTACCGGATAGCGGGCAATCAGCCCCAGCATTTT. It encodes CASSFYRIAGNQPQHF.